The 30 T cell receptor beta chains presented below share a single source sample, sequenced in a study of monozygotic twins with inflammatory bowel disease. TCRdb reprocessed the 5' RACE reads, with one entry per CDR3 protein and no DNA. Listed are approximately 200,000 distinct CDR3 sequences; roughly 8% falls within the top ten. Sequencing was done on a sample of blood. Receptor source: a human donor with ulcerative colitis or Crohn's disease, or a healthy co-twin of an affected twin (not recorded which).

The chain combines TRBV7-8 with TRBJ1-5. CDR1 and CDR2 from the germline V gene are SGHVS and FQNEAQ. This CDR3 has 12 residues. This CDR3 is CASSSRNQPQHF.

The J gene is TRBJ2-1, the V gene TRBV30; TCRdb designates TRBD1, a call that cannot be tested without DNA. The CDR3 is 19 residues long. Germline V gives CDR1 GTSNPN, CDR2 SVGIG (reference sequence). The CDR3 here is CAWSVPGQGGGRSYNEQFF.

This chain uses TRBV2 with TRBJ1-6. CDR3 length equals 13 residues. Germline assignment: CDR1 SNHLY and CDR2 FYNNEI. CDR3 sequence reads: CASNQDYNSPLHF. The full variable domain, its missing parts supplied by reference TRBV2 and TRBJ1-6, is EPEVTQTPSHQVTQMGQEVILRCVPISNHLYFYWYRQILGQKVEFLVSFYNNEISEKSEIFDDQFSVERPDGSNFTLKIRSTKLEDSAMYFCASNQDYNSPLHFGNGTRLTVT.

V and J are TRBV6-5 and TRBJ1-1; TCRdb's D gene call, TRBD1, goes unchecked for lack of DNA. The CDR3 covers 16 residues. CDR1 and CDR2 from the germline V gene are MNHEY and SVGAGI. The CDR3 loop reads CASSYSGGSMNTEAFF.

The V gene is TRBV6-1, the J gene TRBJ2-1; TCRdb's D gene call, TRBD1, goes unchecked for lack of DNA. The CDR3 totals 15 residues. Germline V gene data show CDR1 as MNHNS and CDR2 as SASEGT. The CDR3 region is CASRQSGTLINEQFF.

The rearrangement joins TRBV5-1 to TRBJ2-7; without DNA, the TCRdb call of TRBD1 cannot be checked. Germline CDR1 reads SGHRS; CDR2 reads YFSETQ. The CDR3 runs 15 residues. The CDR3 spells CASSKGTGLRYEQYF. Supplemented by reference TRBV5-1 and TRBJ2-7, the full variable domain reads KAGVTQTPRYLIKTRGQQVTLSCSPISGHRSVSWYQQTPGQGLQFLFEYFSETQRNKGNFPGRFSGRQFSNSRSEMNVSTLELGDSALYLCASSKGTGLRYEQYFGPGTRLTVT.

The chain links TRBV11-2 to TRBJ1-3. Germline-derived CDR1 and CDR2 are SGHAT and FQNNGV. This CDR3 is 16 amino acids long. CDR3 sequence reads: CASSSKISDSGNTIYF.

CDR3 residues: CASSLDAAITGELFF. V and J are TRBV5-1 and TRBJ2-2. Germline V lookup: CDR1 SGHRS, CDR2 YFSETQ. The CDR3 loop spans 15 amino acids.

V and J are TRBV27 and TRBJ2-1; TCRdb's D gene call, TRBD2, goes unchecked for lack of DNA. CDR3 length: 18 amino acids. CDR1 is MNHEY and CDR2 is SMNVEV in the germline V gene (reference sequence). CDR3 protein: CASSFSTWGLADYNEQFF.

This rearrangement joins TRBV28 to TRBJ2-3; TCRdb indicates TRBD2, and absent DNA this call remains unverified. Germline CDR1 reads MDHEN; CDR2 reads SYDVKM. The CDR3 contains 18 residues. The CDR3 sequence: CASSLILAGGKWIDTQYF.

The chain recombines TRBV28 with TRBJ2-5; TCRdb lists TRBD1, though no DNA is available to test this call. CDR3 size: 17 residues. Germline CDR1 is MDHEN and CDR2 is SYDVKM. CDR3 in amino acids: CASSFPSDRGLWETQYF.

V gene TRBV27 combines with J gene TRBJ2-6; TCRdb's D call, TRBD1, is unchecked because there is no DNA. Germline CDR1 is MNHEY and CDR2 is SMNVEV (reference sequence). CDR3 length equals 20 residues. CDR3 sequence reads: CASSHLTGVGVISGANVLTF. The variable domain in full, with the rest retrieved from reference TRBV27 and TRBJ2-6, is EAQVTQNPRYLITVTGKKLTVTCSQNMNHEYMSWYRQDPGLGLRQIYYSMNVEVTDKGDVPEGYKVSRKEKRNFPLILESPSPNQTSLYFCASSHLTGVGVISGANVLTFGAGSRLTVL.

V usage is TRBV9 and J usage is TRBJ2-2; TCRdb's D call, TRBD2, is unchecked because there is no DNA. The CDR3 has 15 amino acids. Germline loops: CDR1 SGDLS, CDR2 YYNGEE. The CDR3 loop reads CASSVAGLPGGELFF.

The chain uses TRBV20-1 and TRBJ1-5; TCRdb calls TRBD1, which cannot be checked without DNA. The CDR3 has 16 amino acids. Per the germline V gene, CDR1 is DFQATT and CDR2 is SNEGSKA (reference sequence). The chain's CDR3 is CSARDISGQLNQPQHF.

The chain joins TRBV4-3 to TRBJ1-6. There are 15 residues in the CDR3. The V gene's germline CDR1 is LGHNA and CDR2 YSLEER. CDR3 region: CASSQFVSGESPLHF.

The J gene is TRBJ1-2, the V gene TRBV27. This CDR3 contains 14 residues. Germline lookup yields CDR1 MNHEY and CDR2 SMNVEV (reference sequence). The CDR3 reads CASSLVGPSGGYTF.

CDR3 residues: CATSRVSRVDHEQFF. This sequence joins TRBV15 and TRBJ2-1; with no DNA, the TCRdb D assignment of TRBD1 cannot be verified. Germline CDR1 and CDR2: LNHNV and YYDKDF (reference sequence). The CDR3 contains 15 residues.

V usage is TRBV4-1 and J usage is TRBJ2-7. Germline CDR1 reads MGHRA; CDR2 reads YSYEKL. The CDR3 totals 13 residues. The CDR3 reads CASSKGNSYEQYF.

This rearrangement joins TRBV19 to TRBJ2-7; TCRdb's assignment of TRBD1 cannot be checked, as there is no DNA. Germline CDR1 LNHDA, CDR2 SQIVND (reference sequence). This CDR3 spans 15 amino acids. The CDR3 is CASSMGTGVVYEQYF.

This sequence joins TRBV5-1 and TRBJ1-2; as DNA is missing, the TRBD1 call by TCRdb cannot be tested. This CDR3 contains 16 residues. Per germline, CDR1 SGHRS and CDR2 YFSETQ. The CDR3 region is CASSPSGTGETYGYTF.

This rearrangement joins TRBV4-3 to TRBJ2-7. This CDR3 region has 15 residues. The germline gives CDR1 LGHNA, CDR2 YSLEER. The CDR3 is CASSQDFELSYEQYF.

V and J are TRBV15 and TRBJ2-5; TCRdb reports TRBD2, a call that lacks DNA to check it against. Germline CDR1 is LNHNV and CDR2 is YYDKDF (reference sequence). The CDR3 is 15 residues long. This chain's CDR3 is CATSRDPSGQETQYF.

The rearrangement links TRBV20-1 to TRBJ1-6; TCRdb returns TRBD1, unconfirmable since there is no DNA. The length of the CDR3 is 15 residues. Germline V gives CDR1 DFQATT, CDR2 SNEGSKA (reference sequence). CDR3 amino acids: CSAWDSRKGSSPLHF.

This chain uses TRBV5-1 with TRBJ2-7. Germline V gene lookup returns CDR1 SGHRS and CDR2 YFSETQ. This CDR3 region has 11 residues. The chain's CDR3 is CASSEAYEQYF.

The chain has TRBV30 and TRBJ2-3; the D call from TCRdb, TRBD1, cannot be confirmed without DNA. CDR3 size: 18 residues. Germline-derived CDR1 and CDR2 are GTSNPN and SVGIG (reference sequence). The CDR3: CAWSVWSSGGLYTDTQYF.

The chain combines TRBV6-1 with TRBJ2-6; TCRdb designates TRBD2, a call that cannot be tested without DNA. Germline CDR1 and CDR2: MNHNS and SASEGT. The CDR3 extends over 17 amino acids. This chain's CDR3 is CASSKLAGSSGANVLTF.

The genes are TRBV18 and TRBJ1-2. The CDR3 runs to 12 residues. Germline lookup yields CDR1 KGHSH and CDR2 LQKENI. The CDR3 loop is CASSPENYGYTF.

The V call is TRBV6-2 or TRBV6-3, the J call TRBJ1-1; TCRdb's D call of TRBD1 is untestable without DNA. The CDR3 runs 18 residues. Germline values: CDR1 MNHEY, CDR2 SVGEGT. Here the CDR3 reads CASSYSEGQGALGTEAFF.

The rearrangement uses TRBV4-1 and TRBJ1-5. The CDR3 runs to 14 residues. Germline V gene sequence: CDR1 MGHRA, CDR2 YSYEKL. The CDR3 is CASSQEEGNQPQHF.

The gene calls are TRBV29-1 and TRBJ1-1. Germline V lookup: CDR1 SQVTM, CDR2 ANQGSEA. The CDR3 is 13 amino acids. The CDR3 loop reads CSASQVLNTEAFF. Full variable domain (remainder filled in from reference TRBV29-1 and TRBJ1-1): SAVISQKPSRDICQRGTSLTIQCQVDSQVTMMFWYRQQPGQSLTLIATANQGSEATYESGFVIDKFPISRPNLTFSTLTVSNMSPEDSSIYLCSASQVLNTEAFFGQGTRLTVV.